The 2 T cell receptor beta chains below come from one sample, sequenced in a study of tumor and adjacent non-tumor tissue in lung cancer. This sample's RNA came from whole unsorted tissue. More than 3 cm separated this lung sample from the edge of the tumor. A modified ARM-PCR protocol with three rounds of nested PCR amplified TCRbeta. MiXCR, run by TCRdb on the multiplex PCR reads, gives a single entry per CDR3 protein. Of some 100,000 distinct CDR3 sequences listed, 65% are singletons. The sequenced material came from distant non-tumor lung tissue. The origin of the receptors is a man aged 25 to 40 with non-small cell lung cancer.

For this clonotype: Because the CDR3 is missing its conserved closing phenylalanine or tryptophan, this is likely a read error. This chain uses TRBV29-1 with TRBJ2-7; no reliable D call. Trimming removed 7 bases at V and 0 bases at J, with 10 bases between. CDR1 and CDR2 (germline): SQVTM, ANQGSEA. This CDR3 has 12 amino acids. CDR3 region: CSARLSSYEQYI. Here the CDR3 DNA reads TGCAGCGCCCGATTGAGCTCCTACGAGCAGTACATC.

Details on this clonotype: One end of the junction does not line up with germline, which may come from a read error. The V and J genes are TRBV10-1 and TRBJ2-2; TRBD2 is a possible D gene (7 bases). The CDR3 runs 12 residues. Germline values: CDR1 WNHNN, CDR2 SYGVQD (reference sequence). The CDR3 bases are TGCGCCACCAGGGATGGGTCCGGGGGGCTGTCTTTT. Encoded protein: CATRDGSGGLSF.